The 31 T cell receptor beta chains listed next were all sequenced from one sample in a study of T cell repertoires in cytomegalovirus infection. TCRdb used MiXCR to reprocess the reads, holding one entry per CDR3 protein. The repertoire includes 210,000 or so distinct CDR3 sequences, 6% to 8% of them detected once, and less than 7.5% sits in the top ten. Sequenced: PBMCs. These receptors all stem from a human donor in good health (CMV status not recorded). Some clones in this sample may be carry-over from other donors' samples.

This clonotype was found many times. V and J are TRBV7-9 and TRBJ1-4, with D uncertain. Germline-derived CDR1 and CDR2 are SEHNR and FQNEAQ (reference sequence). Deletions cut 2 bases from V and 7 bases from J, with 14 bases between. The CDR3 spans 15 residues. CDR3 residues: CASSLILGLTEKLFF. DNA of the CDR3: TGTGCCAGCAGCTTAATACTGGGCTTGACTGAAAAACTGTTTTTT.

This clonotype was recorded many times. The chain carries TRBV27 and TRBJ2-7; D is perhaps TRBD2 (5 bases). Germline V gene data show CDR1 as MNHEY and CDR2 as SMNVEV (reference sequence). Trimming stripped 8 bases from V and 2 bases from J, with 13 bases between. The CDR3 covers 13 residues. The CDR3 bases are TGTGCCAGCCGCCCCGGAGGCGCCTACGAGCAGTACTTC. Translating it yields CASRPGGAYEQYF.

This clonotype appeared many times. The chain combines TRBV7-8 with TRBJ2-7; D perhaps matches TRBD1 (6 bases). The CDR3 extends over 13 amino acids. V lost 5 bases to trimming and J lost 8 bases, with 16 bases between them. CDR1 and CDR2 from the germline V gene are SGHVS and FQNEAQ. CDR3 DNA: TGTGCCAGCAGCCTCACGGACAGTACCAAGCAGTACTTC. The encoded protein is CASSLTDSTKQYF.

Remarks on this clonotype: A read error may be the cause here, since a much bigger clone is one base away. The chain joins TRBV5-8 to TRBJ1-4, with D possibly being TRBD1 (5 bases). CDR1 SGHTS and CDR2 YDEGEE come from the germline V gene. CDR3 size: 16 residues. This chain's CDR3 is CASSLSPQGTNEKLIF. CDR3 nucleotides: TGTGCCAGCAGCTTGAGTCCCCAGGGAACTAATGAAAAACTGATTTTT.

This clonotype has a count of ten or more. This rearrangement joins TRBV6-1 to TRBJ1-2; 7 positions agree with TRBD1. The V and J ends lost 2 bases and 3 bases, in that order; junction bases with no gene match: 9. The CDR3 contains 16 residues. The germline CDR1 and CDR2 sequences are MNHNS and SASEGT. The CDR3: CASSEFRTGKDYGYTF. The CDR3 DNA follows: TGTGCCAGCAGTGAATTTCGGACAGGAAAGGACTATGGCTACACCTTC.

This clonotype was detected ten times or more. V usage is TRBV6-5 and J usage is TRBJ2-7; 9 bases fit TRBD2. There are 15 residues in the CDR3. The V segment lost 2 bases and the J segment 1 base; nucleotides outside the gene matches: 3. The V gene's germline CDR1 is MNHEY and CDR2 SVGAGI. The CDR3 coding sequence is TGTGCCAGCAGTTACAGCGGGGGGCCTTCCTACGAGCAGTACTTC. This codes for CASSYSGGPSYEQYF.

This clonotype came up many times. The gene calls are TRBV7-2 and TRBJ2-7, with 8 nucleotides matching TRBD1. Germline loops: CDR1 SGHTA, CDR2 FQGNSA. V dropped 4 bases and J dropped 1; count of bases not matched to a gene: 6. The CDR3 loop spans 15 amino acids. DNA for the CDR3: TGTGCCAGCAGCTCAAGGACAGGGTCATCCTACGAGCAGTACTTC. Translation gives CASSSRTGSSYEQYF. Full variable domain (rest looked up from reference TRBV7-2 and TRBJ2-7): GAGVSQSPSNKVTEKGKDVELRCDPISGHTALYWYRQSLGQGLEFLIYFQGNSAPDKSGLPSDRFSAERTGGSVSTLTIQRTQQEDSAVYLCASSSRTGSSYEQYFGPGTRLTVT.

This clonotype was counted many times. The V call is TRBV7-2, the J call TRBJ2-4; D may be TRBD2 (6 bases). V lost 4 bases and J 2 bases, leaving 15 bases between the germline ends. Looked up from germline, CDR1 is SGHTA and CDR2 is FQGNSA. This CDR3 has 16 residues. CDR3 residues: CASSSPLGLTKNIQYF. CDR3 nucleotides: TGTGCCAGCAGCTCCCCTCTCGGACTAACCAAAAACATTCAGTACTTC.

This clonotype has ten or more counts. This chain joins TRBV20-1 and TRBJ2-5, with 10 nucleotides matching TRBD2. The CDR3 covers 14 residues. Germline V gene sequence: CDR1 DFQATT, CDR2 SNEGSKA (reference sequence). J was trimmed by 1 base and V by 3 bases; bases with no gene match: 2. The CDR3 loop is CSASSGGTQETQYF. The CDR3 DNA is TGCAGTGCTAGTAGCGGGGGGACCCAAGAGACCCAGTACTTC.

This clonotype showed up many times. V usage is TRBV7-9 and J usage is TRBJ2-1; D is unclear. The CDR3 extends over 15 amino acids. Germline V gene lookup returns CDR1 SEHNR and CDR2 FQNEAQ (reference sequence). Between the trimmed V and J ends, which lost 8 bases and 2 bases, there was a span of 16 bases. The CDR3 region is CASHTTEFPYNEQFF. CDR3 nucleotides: TGTGCCAGCCATACTACTGAATTTCCCTACAATGAGCAGTTCTTC.

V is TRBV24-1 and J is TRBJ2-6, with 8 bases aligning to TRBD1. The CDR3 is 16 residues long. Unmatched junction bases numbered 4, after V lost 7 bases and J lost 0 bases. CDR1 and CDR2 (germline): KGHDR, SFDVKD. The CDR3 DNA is TGTGCCACCAGGACAGGGGATAGCTCTGGGGCCAACGTCCTGACTTTC. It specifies CATRTGDSSGANVLTF.

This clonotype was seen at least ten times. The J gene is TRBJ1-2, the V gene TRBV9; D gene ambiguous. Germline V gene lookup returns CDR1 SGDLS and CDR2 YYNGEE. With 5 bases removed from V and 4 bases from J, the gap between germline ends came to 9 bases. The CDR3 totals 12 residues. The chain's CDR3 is CASRGNFYGYTF. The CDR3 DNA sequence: TGTGCCAGCAGGGGCAACTTCTATGGCTACACCTTC.

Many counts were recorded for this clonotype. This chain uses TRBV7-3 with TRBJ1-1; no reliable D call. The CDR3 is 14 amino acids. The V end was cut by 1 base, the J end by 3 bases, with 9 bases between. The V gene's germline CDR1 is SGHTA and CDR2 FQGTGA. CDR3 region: CASSLIRADTEAFF. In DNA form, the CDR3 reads TGTGCCAGCAGCTTAATTAGGGCGGACACTGAAGCTTTCTTT. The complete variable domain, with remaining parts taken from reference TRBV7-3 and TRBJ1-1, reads GAGVSQTPSNKVTEKGKYVELRCDPISGHTALYWYRQSLGQGPEFLIYFQGTGAADDSGLPNDRFFAVRPEGSVSTLKIQRTERGDSAVYLCASSLIRADTEAFFGQGTRLTVV.

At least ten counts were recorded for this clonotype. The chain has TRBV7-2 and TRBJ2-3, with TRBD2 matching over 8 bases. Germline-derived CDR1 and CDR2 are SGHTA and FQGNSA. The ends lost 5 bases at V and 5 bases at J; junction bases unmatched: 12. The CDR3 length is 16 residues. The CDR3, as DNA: TGTGCCAGCAGCCCCCCTGGCGGGGGGCTAGGAGATACGCAGTATTTT. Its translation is CASSPPGGGLGDTQYF.

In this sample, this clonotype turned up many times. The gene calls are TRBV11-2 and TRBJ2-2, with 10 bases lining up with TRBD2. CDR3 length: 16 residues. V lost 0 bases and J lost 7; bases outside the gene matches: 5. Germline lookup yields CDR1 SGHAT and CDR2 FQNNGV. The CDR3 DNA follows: TGTGCCAGCAGCTTAGAGCCTAGCGGGGGTATCGGGGAGCTGTTTTTT. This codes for CASSLEPSGGIGELFF.

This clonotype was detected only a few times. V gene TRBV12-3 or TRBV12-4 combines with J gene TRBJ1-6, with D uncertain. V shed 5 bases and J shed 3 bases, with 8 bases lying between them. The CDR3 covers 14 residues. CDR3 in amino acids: CASSSQYYNSPLHF. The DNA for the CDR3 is TGTGCCAGCAGTAGTCAGTACTATAATTCACCCCTCCACTTT.

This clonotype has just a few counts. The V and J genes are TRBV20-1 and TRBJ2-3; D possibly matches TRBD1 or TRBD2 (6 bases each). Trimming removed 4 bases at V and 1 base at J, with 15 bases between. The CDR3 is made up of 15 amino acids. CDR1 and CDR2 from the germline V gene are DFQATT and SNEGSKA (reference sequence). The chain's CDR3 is CSAIRGDSGTDTQYF. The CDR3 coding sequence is TGCAGTGCTATAAGGGGGGATAGCGGCACAGATACGCAGTATTTT.

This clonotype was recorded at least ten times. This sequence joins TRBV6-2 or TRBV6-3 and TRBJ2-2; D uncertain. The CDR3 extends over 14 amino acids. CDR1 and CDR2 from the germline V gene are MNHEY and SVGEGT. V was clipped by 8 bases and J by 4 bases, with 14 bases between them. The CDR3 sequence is CASRSARVTGELFF. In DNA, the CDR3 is TGTGCCAGCCGGAGCGCTCGGGTCACCGGGGAGCTGTTTTTT.

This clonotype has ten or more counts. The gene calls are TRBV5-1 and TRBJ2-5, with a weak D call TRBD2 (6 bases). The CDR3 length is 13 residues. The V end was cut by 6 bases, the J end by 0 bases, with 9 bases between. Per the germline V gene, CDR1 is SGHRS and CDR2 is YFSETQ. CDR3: CASNRGYQETQYF. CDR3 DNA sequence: TGCGCCAGCAATCGGGGGTACCAAGAGACCCAGTACTTC.

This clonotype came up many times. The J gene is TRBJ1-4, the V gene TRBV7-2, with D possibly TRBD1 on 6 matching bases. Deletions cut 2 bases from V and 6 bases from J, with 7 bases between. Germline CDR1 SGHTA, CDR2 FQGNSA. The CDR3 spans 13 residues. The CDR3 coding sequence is TGTGCCAGCAGCTTATACAGGGATGAAAAACTGTTTTTT. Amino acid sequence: CASSLYRDEKLFF.

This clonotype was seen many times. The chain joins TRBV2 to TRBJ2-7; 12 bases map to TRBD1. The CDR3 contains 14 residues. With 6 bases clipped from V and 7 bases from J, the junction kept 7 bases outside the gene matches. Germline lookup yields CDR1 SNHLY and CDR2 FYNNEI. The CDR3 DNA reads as TGTGCCAGCAGGCCGGGACAGGGGGCGTGGGAGCAGTACTTC. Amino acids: CASRPGQGAWEQYF.

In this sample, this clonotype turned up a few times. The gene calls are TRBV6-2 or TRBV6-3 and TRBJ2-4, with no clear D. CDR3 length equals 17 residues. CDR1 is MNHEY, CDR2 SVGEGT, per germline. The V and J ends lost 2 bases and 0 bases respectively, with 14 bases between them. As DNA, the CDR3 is TGTGCCAGCAGTTACCCCACGAGAATATTAGCCAAAAACATTCAGTACTTC. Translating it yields CASSYPTRILAKNIQYF.

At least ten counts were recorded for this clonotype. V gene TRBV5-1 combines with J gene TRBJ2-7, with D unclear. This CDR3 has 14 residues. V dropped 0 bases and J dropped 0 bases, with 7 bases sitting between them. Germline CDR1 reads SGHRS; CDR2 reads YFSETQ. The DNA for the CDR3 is TGCGCCAGCAGCTTGGCAGCAACCTCCTACGAGCAGTACTTC. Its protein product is CASSLAATSYEQYF.

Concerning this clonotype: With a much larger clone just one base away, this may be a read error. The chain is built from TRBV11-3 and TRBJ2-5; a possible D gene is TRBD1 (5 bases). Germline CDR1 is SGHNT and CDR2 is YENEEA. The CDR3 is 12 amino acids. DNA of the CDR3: TGTGCCAGCAGTCAGGGTCCAGAGACCCAGAACTTC. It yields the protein CASSQGPETQNF.

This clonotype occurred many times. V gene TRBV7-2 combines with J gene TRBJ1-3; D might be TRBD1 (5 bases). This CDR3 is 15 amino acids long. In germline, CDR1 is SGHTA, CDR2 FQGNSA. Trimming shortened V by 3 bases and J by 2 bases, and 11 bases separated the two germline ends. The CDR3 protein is CASSFKSGTGNTIYF. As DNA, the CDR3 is TGTGCCAGCAGCTTTAAGTCAGGGACTGGAAACACCATATATTTT. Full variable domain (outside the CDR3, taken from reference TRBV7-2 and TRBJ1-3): GAGVSQSPSNKVTEKGKDVELRCDPISGHTALYWYRQSLGQGLEFLIYFQGNSAPDKSGLPSDRFSAERTGGSVSTLTIQRTQQEDSAVYLCASSFKSGTGNTIYFGEGSWLTVV.

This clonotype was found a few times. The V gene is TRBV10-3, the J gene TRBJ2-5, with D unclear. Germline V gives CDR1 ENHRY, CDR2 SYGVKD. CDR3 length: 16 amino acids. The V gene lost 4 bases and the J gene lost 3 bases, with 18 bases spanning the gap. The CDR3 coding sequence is TGTGCCATCAGTGCCGGTGGGGAAGCCCCCAAAGAGACCCAGTACTTC. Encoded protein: CAISAGGEAPKETQYF.

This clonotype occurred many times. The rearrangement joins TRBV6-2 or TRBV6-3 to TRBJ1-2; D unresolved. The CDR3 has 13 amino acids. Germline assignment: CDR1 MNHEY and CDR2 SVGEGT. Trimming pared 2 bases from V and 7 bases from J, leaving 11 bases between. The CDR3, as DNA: TGTGCCAGCAGTTACGGTCCGCTCCTTGGCTACACCTTC. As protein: CASSYGPLLGYTF.

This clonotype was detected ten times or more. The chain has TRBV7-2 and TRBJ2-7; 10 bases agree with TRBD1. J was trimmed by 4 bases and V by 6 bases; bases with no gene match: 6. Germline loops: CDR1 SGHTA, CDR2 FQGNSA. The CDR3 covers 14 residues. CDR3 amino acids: CASRAGTGAYEQYF. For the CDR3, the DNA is TGTGCCAGCAGGGCCGGGACAGGGGCTTACGAGCAGTACTTC.

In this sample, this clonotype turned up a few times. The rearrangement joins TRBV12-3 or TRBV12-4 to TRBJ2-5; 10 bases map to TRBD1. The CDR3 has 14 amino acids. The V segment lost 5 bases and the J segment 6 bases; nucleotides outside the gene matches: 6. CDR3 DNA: TGTGCCAGCAGTCCCGGGGACAGGGGAAAGACCCAGTACTTC. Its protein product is CASSPGDRGKTQYF.

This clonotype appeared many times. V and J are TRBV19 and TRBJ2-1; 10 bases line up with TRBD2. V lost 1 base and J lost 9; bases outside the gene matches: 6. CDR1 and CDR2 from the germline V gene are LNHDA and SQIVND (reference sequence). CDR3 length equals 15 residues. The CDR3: CASSIGSGGASEQFF. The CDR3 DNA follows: TGTGCCAGTAGTATAGGGAGCGGGGGGGCGAGTGAGCAGTTCTTC.

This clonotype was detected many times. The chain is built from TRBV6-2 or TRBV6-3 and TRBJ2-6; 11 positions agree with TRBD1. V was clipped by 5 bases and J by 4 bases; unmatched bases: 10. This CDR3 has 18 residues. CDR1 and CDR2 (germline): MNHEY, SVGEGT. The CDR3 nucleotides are TGTGCCAGCAGTCACTACCGGACAGGGGGCGCCGGGGCCAACGTCCTGACTTTC. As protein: CASSHYRTGGAGANVLTF.